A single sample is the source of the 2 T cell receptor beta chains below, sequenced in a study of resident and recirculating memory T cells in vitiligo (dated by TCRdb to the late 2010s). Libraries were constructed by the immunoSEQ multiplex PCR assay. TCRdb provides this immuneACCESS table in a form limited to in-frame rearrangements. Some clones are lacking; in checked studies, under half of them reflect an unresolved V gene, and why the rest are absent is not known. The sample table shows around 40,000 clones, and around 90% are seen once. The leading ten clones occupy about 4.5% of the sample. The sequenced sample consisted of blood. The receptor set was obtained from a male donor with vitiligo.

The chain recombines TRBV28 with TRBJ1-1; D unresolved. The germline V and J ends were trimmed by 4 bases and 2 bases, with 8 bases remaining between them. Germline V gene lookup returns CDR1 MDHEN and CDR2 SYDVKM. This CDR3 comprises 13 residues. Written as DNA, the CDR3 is TGTGCCAGCAGTTCCTTATATAACACTGAAGCTTTCTTT. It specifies CASSSLYNTEAFF.

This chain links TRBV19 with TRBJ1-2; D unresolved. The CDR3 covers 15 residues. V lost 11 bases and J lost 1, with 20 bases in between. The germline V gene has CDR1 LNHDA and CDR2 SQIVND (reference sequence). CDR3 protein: CAVNGRSNLNYGYTF. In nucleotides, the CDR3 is TGTGCCGTCAACGGGAGATCGAACCTTAACTATGGCTACACCTTC.